Listed below are T cell receptor beta chains from one sample, sequenced in a study of T cell repertoires in cytomegalovirus infection. Antigens for these TCRs are unknown. TCRdb reanalysed the reads using MiXCR and keeps one entry per CDR3 protein. The sample has hundreds of thousands of distinct CDR3 sequences, about 30% seen once. Source: cultured PBMCs, taken from culture after CMV antigen stimulation. The receptors were sampled from a human donor in good health (CMV status not recorded). Some clones in this sample may be carry-over from other donors' samples. CDR3s include the opening cysteine and the closing phenylalanine or tryptophan. A D gene is named only where the DNA matches it firmly. A row's size may be missing; if present it is once, few, many or a size class.

NA	NA	TRBV7-8	TRBJ2-7	CASSGQGMSQYF	TGTGCCAGCAGCGGGCAGGGAATGTCGCAGTACTTC
NA	NA	TRBV2	TRBJ1-5	CASSDRAAYQPQHF	TGTGCCAGCAGTGATAGGGCAGCCTATCAGCCCCAGCATTTT
NA	once	TRBV20-1	TRBJ2-4	CSVRALRGKNIQYF	TGCAGTGTCCGGGCCCTTAGAGGAAAAAACATTCAGTACTTC
NA	NA	TRBV24-1	TRBJ2-3	CATSDRGSSTDTQYF	TGTGCCACCAGTGATCGGGGCTCTAGCACAGATACGCAGTATTTT
TRBD1	NA	TRBV20-1	TRBJ2-5	CSAKILGQTETQYF	TGCAGTGCCAAAATTCTGGGACAGACGGAGACCCAGTACTTC
NA	few	TRBV7-9	TRBJ2-7	CASSIGSRSYEQYF	TGTGCCAGCAGCATCGGGTCCAGGTCCTACGAGCAGTACTTC
NA	NA	TRBV2	TRBJ2-7	CASHATLPSEQYF	TGTGCCAGCCACGCAACCCTGCCGTCCGAGCAGTACTTC
TRBD1	NA	TRBV6-5	TRBJ1-5	CASSRDSPVSFWPQHF	TGTGCCAGCAGCCGGGACAGCCCCGTCTCTTTTTGGCCCCAGCATTTT
NA	few	TRBV6-6	TRBJ2-6	CASRVTGNSAGANVLTF	TGTGCCAGCAGGGTTACAGGGAACTCAGCTGGGGCCAACGTCCTGACTTTC
NA	NA	TRBV14	TRBJ1-3	CASSPYRQPGNTIYF	TGTGCCAGCAGCCCATACCGACAGCCTGGAAACACCATATATTTT
NA	NA	TRBV30	TRBJ1-2	CAWTAPGTAYGYTF	TGTGCCTGGACGGCACCGGGGACGGCCTATGGCTACACCTTC
NA	NA	TRBV10-2	TRBJ2-7	CASSDEGSEQYF	TGCGCCAGCAGTGACGAGGGATCCGAGCAGTACTTC
NA	NA	TRBV6-5	TRBJ1-5	CASSTAENQPQHF	TGTGCCAGCAGCACGGCGGAAAATCAGCCCCAGCATTTT
NA	NA	TRBV6-2/TRBV6-3	TRBJ2-1	CASSSPGFYEQFF	TGTGCCAGCAGTTCACCGGGGTTCTATGAGCAGTTCTTC
NA	once	TRBV6-1	TRBJ1-3	CASSPRTPNSGNTIYF	TGTGCCAGCAGTCCCCGGACACCAAACTCTGGAAACACCATATATTTT
NA	NA	TRBV4-1	TRBJ2-4	CASSQPLEPLTKNIQYF	TGCGCCAGCAGCCAACCACTAGAACCCCTAACCAAAAACATTCAGTACTTC